The rows below give T cell receptor beta chains drawn from one sample of a study of blood T cell repertoires in COVID-19. Profiled with immunoSEQ multiplex PCR; TCRdb holds only in-frame clones, not every one. The sample shows around 170,000 clones, roughly 87% of them seen only once. The material sequenced was peripheral blood. These receptors originate from a man between 18 and 35 years old who had recovered from COVID-19. Each CDR3 is given with its conserved first and last residue. D genes are given only for firm matches. Size is omitted from some rows. Given values are once, few, many or a class for expanded clones.

d_call	clone_size	v_call	j_call	cdr3_aa	cdr3_nt
TRBD1	few	TRBV4-3	TRBJ2-2	CASSQPGQGAGELFF	TGCGCCAGCAGCCAACCCGGACAGGGGGCCGGGGAGCTGTTTTTT
TRBD1	few	TRBV19	TRBJ2-1	CATQQGARNEQFF	TGTGCCACACAACAGGGGGCGCGCAATGAGCAGTTCTTC
.	.	TRBV7-2	TRBJ2-7	CASSKRELGSGEQYF	TGTGCCAGCAGCAAAAGGGAGTTAGGGAGCGGCGAGCAGTACTTC
TRBD2	.	TRBV9	TRBJ2-2	CASSVKSGSNTGELFF	TGTGCCAGCAGCGTTAAAAGCGGGAGTAACACCGGGGAGCTGTTTTTT
.	.	TRBV5-1	TRBJ2-7	CASSPVRGSSYEQYF	TGCGCCAGCAGCCCCGTAAGGGGAAGCTCCTACGAGCAGTACTTC
.	.	TRBV25-1	TRBJ2-7	CASAANEQYF	TGTGCCAGCGCCGCGAACGAGCAGTACTTC
TRBD1	.	TRBV5-1	TRBJ2-5	CASSTRPGTGMETQYF	TGCGCCAGCAGCACTAGACCCGGGACAGGGATGGAGACCCAGTACTTC
TRBD1	.	TRBV9	TRBJ2-1	CASSDAGTDSYNEQFF	TGTGCCAGCAGCGACGCCGGGACAGACTCCTACAATGAGCAGTTCTTC
.	once	TRBV29-1	TRBJ1-2	CSVDDLYGYTF	TGCAGCGTTGATGACTTATATGGCTACACCTTC
.	once	TRBV7-2	TRBJ2-2	CASSLVGAAGPGELFF	TGTGCCAGCAGCTTAGTGGGGGCGGCTGGGCCCGGGGAGCTGTTTTTT
TRBD2	.	TRBV18	TRBJ2-7	CASSPGGGSYEQYF	TGTGCCAGCTCACCCGGGGGGGGATCCTACGAGCAGTACTTC
TRBD2	.	TRBV7-2	TRBJ2-7	CASSPTIGEGTYEQYF	TGTGCCAGCAGCCCGACCATTGGGGAGGGGACCTACGAGCAGTACTTC
.	.	TRBV27	TRBJ2-5	CASRILGLAGETQYF	TGTGCCAGCAGGATCCTTGGTCTAGCCGGAGAGACCCAGTACTTC
TRBD1	.	TRBV7-9	TRBJ2-1	CASSLVGGQGDEQFF	TGTGCCAGCAGCTTAGTAGGGGGCCAAGGGGATGAGCAGTTCTTC
.	.	TRBV28	TRBJ1-5	CASSSTEPQHF	TGTGCCAGCAGCAGTACAGAGCCCCAGCATTTT
.	.	TRBV10-2	TRBJ1-2	CASSEGGYREPNYGYTF	TGCGCCAGCAGTGAAGGAGGATACAGGGAACCTAACTATGGCTACACCTTC
.	.	TRBV4-3	TRBJ2-2	CASRPRGNTGELFF	TGCGCCAGCAGGCCTAGAGGAAACACCGGGGAGCTGTTTTTT
.	.	TRBV5-1	TRBJ1-1	CASSPSRGTEAFF	TGCGCCAGCAGCCCGTCGAGGGGGACTGAAGCTTTCTTT
TRBD1	.	TRBV7-9	TRBJ2-1	CASSHMGQGYHEQFF	TGTGCCAGCAGTCATATGGGACAGGGGTACCATGAGCAGTTCTTC
.	.	TRBV5-1	TRBJ2-7	CASSLESQYYEQYF	TGCGCCAGCAGCTTGGAATCCCAGTACTACGAGCAGTACTTC
TRBD2	.	TRBV6-4	TRBJ2-4	CASSAGGRPRDIQYF	TGTGCCAGCAGTGCTGGCGGGAGACCACGGGACATTCAGTACTTC
TRBD2	.	TRBV4-1	TRBJ2-1	CASSQDTAGVVNEQFF	TGCGCCAGCAGCCAAGATACAGCGGGAGTTGTAAATGAGCAGTTCTTC
.	.	TRBV5-1	TRBJ1-2	CASSPGHDGYTF	TGCGCCAGCAGCCCGGGACACGATGGCTACACCTTC
TRBD1	.	TRBV3-1/TRBV3-2	TRBJ1-2	CASSQGPPGGWGYTF	TGTGCCAGCAGCCAAGGTCCCCCAGGGGGCTGGGGCTACACCTTC
.	.	TRBV27	TRBJ1-5	CASSPGVYQPQHF	TGTGCCAGCAGCCCGGGAGTATATCAGCCCCAGCATTTT
.	.	TRBV29-1	TRBJ1-3	CSVSEHSGNTIYF	TGCAGCGTTTCCGAGCACTCTGGAAACACCATATATTTT
TRBD2	.	TRBV6-1	TRBJ2-1	CASTEAGGVYNEQFF	TGTGCCAGCACTGAAGCGGGAGGGGTCTACAATGAGCAGTTCTTC
TRBD2	.	TRBV9	TRBJ2-1	CASSVKASGRVGNEQFF	TGTGCCAGCAGCGTAAAAGCCAGCGGGAGGGTTGGTAATGAGCAGTTCTTC
.	.	TRBV9	TRBJ1-1	CASSVEGVGTEAFF	TGTGCCAGCAGCGTAGAGGGGGTTGGCACTGAAGCTTTCTTT
.	.	TRBV5-5	TRBJ1-6	CASSSREKPSDSPLHF	TGTGCCAGCAGCTCCAGGGAAAAGCCCTCTGATTCACCCCTCCACTTT
.	.	TRBV6-2/TRBV6-3	TRBJ1-2	CASSHPRDSKYGYTF	TGTGCCAGCAGTCACCCCAGAGACTCTAAGTATGGCTACACCTTC
.	.	TRBV5-4	TRBJ2-6	CASSLDGYSGANVLTF	TGTGCCAGCAGCTTAGACGGGTACTCTGGGGCCAACGTCCTGACTTTC
.	.	TRBV19	TRBJ2-5	CASSASQGRKETQYF	TGTGCCAGTAGTGCCTCCCAGGGGAGAAAGGAGACCCAGTACTTC
TRBD1	.	TRBV2	TRBJ1-3	CAGTDWPGNTIYF	TGTGCCGGGACAGACTGGCCTGGAAACACCATATATTTT
.	.	TRBV4-1	TRBJ2-2	CASSRDRGTGELFF	TGCGCCAGCAGCCGGGATAGGGGGACCGGGGAGCTGTTTTTT
TRBD1	.	TRBV18	TRBJ1-1	CASSLDRAEAFF	TGTGCCAGCTCACTAGACAGGGCTGAAGCTTTCTTT
TRBD2	.	TRBV9	TRBJ2-5	CASSVGPSGHTIQETQYF	TGTGCCAGCAGCGTGGGGCCTAGCGGACATACAATCCAAGAGACCCAGTACTTC
.	.	TRBV30	TRBJ2-7	CAWRNYYLTNEQYF	TGTGCCTGGAGGAACTATTACCTAACCAACGAGCAGTACTTC
.	once	TRBV2	TRBJ2-3	CASSDQRTDTQYF	TGTGCCAGCAGTGACCAGCGGACAGATACGCAGTATTTT
.	.	TRBV7-3	TRBJ1-1	CASSLGQPEAFF	TGTGCCAGCAGCCTTGGACAGCCTGAAGCTTTCTTT
.	.	TRBV7-3	TRBJ1-2	CASSSPGLYGYTF	TGTGCCAGCAGCTCCCCTGGACTCTATGGCTACACCTTC
.	.	TRBV10-3	TRBJ2-2	CATGSTDANTGELFF	TGTGCCACCGGATCGACAGACGCGAACACCGGGGAGCTGTTTTTT
.	once	TRBV3-1/TRBV3-2	TRBJ1-2	CASSQDSTARSGYTF	TGTGCCAGCAGCCAAGATTCGACAGCGCGTAGCGGCTACACCTTC
TRBD2	.	TRBV9	TRBJ2-2	CASSAGLAGENTGELFF	TGTGCCAGCAGCGCCGGACTAGCGGGAGAGAACACCGGGGAGCTGTTTTTT
.	.	TRBV19	TRBJ1-1	CASSTGLLSTEAFF	TGTGCCAGTAGTACAGGGCTATTATCGACTGAAGCTTTCTTT
TRBD1	.	TRBV19	TRBJ2-1	CASSPGQGLSYNEQFF	TGTGCCAGTAGTCCGGGACAGGGGCTATCCTACAATGAGCAGTTCTTC
.	.	TRBV29-1	TRBJ2-7	CSVKPQDNSYEQYF	TGCAGCGTGAAACCTCAGGACAACTCCTACGAGCAGTACTTC
TRBD2	.	TRBV6-2/TRBV6-3	TRBJ2-1	CASSTGLAGAPVLF	TGTGCCAGCAGCACGGGACTAGCGGGGGCCCCGGTCCTCTTC
TRBD2	once	TRBV5-1	TRBJ2-2	CASSLGPTGGTGELFF	TGCGCCAGCAGCTTGGGTCCAACGGGAGGGACCGGGGAGCTGTTTTTT
.	.	TRBV7-2	TRBJ1-5	CASSVVEGNHPQHF	TGTGCCAGCAGCGTAGTGGAGGGGAATCATCCCCAGCATTTT
.	.	TRBV7-3	TRBJ2-1	CASSLNAGRMFF	TGTGCCAGCAGCTTAAACGCGGGTAGAATGTTCTTC
.	.	TRBV28	TRBJ1-1	CASSLSQTNTEAFF	TGTGCCAGCAGTTTATCACAGACGAACACTGAAGCTTTCTTT
.	.	TRBV27	TRBJ1-1	CASSSTGTEAFF	TGTGCCAGCAGTTCGACAGGAACTGAAGCTTTCTTT
.	.	TRBV28	TRBJ2-7	CASRGLERLSYEQYF	TGTGCCAGCAGAGGCTTAGAAAGACTCTCCTACGAGCAGTACTTC